This is a list of T cell receptor beta chains from one sample in a study of blood T cell repertoires in COVID-19. Profiled with immunoSEQ multiplex PCR; TCRdb holds only in-frame clones, not every one. The data show about 140,000 clones, more than 65% seen once. Sequences were obtained from peripheral blood. The receptor source for this set is a man older than 75 with acute or convalescent COVID-19. Both conserved end residues are part of each CDR3. The order of the fields is V gene, J gene, clone size, CDR3 length, D gene, CDR3 DNA, CDR3 protein. The D gene is left open where the match is weak. Rows may omit the clone size; those that give it use once, few, many or a size class.

v_call: TRBV5-1; j_call: TRBJ2-5; clone_size: .; cdr3_length: 13; d_call: .; cdr3_nt: TGCGCCAGCAGTATACAGGAACGAGAGACCCAGTACTTC; cdr3_aa: CASSIQERETQYF
v_call: TRBV4-3; j_call: TRBJ2-3; clone_size: .; cdr3_length: 14; d_call: .; cdr3_nt: TGCGCCAGCAGCCTAAGTGGCGGAACAGATACGCAGTATTTT; cdr3_aa: CASSLSGGTDTQYF
v_call: TRBV19; j_call: TRBJ2-1; clone_size: .; cdr3_length: 15; d_call: TRBD1; cdr3_nt: TGTGCCAGTAGGCCCCTGGCAGGGGGTATTGATGAGCAGTTCTTC; cdr3_aa: CASRPLAGGIDEQFF
v_call: TRBV9; j_call: TRBJ1-1; clone_size: few; cdr3_length: 15; d_call: .; cdr3_nt: TGTGCCAGCAGCGTAGGGGGAGGATCGAACACTGAAGCTTTCTTT; cdr3_aa: CASSVGGGSNTEAFF
v_call: TRBV2; j_call: TRBJ2-2; clone_size: .; cdr3_length: 15; d_call: .; cdr3_nt: TGTGCCAGCAGTGCGGAAGGACATGAGACCGGGGAGCTGTTTTTT; cdr3_aa: CASSAEGHETGELFF
v_call: TRBV6-2/TRBV6-3; j_call: TRBJ1-1; clone_size: .; cdr3_length: 15; d_call: .; cdr3_nt: TGTGCCAGCAGTTATTCGACAATTCTGAACACTGAAGCTTTCTTT; cdr3_aa: CASSYSTILNTEAFF
v_call: TRBV7-3; j_call: TRBJ1-6; clone_size: .; cdr3_length: 15; d_call: TRBD1; cdr3_nt: TGTGCCAGCAGTCGGGAGGGGACAGGGAATTCACCCCTCCACTTT; cdr3_aa: CASSREGTGNSPLHF
v_call: TRBV20-1; j_call: TRBJ1-2; clone_size: once; cdr3_length: 13; d_call: .; cdr3_nt: TGCAGTGCTAGTGACAGGACTCACTATGGCTACACCTTC; cdr3_aa: CSASDRTHYGYTF
v_call: TRBV24-1; j_call: TRBJ1-4; clone_size: .; cdr3_length: 16; d_call: TRBD1; cdr3_nt: TGTGCCACCAGTGATCCCCGGGACAGGGAAGGTGAAAAACTGTTTTTT; cdr3_aa: CATSDPRDREGEKLFF
v_call: TRBV4-2; j_call: TRBJ1-6; clone_size: .; cdr3_length: 17; d_call: .; cdr3_nt: TGTGCCAGCAGCCAATTGTCAGGGGTCGTTTTACCTTCACCCCTCCACTTT; cdr3_aa: CASSQLSGVVLPSPLHF
v_call: TRBV12-3/TRBV12-4; j_call: TRBJ1-1; clone_size: .; cdr3_length: 12; d_call: TRBD1; cdr3_nt: TGTGCCAGCGGACAGGGGCCCACTGAAGCTTTCTTT; cdr3_aa: CASGQGPTEAFF
v_call: TRBV7-2; j_call: TRBJ2-2; clone_size: .; cdr3_length: 17; d_call: TRBD2; cdr3_nt: TGTGCCAGCAGCCCCGGACTAGCGGGTTTTTATACCGGGGAGCTGTTTTTT; cdr3_aa: CASSPGLAGFYTGELFF
v_call: TRBV27; j_call: TRBJ1-2; clone_size: .; cdr3_length: 13; d_call: .; cdr3_nt: TGTGCCAGCAGTTTTAAGGGGTACGATGGCTACACCTTC; cdr3_aa: CASSFKGYDGYTF
v_call: TRBV29-1; j_call: TRBJ1-2; clone_size: .; cdr3_length: 14; d_call: TRBD1; cdr3_nt: TGCAGCGTTGATCAGGGACAGGGGGCTAGAGGTTACACCTTC; cdr3_aa: CSVDQGQGARGYTF
v_call: TRBV5-5; j_call: TRBJ2-1; clone_size: .; cdr3_length: 15; d_call: .; cdr3_nt: TGTGCCAGCAGCTTTCCTAGGGGATACTACAATGAGCAGTTCTTC; cdr3_aa: CASSFPRGYYNEQFF
v_call: TRBV7-2; j_call: TRBJ2-4; clone_size: .; cdr3_length: 14; d_call: .; cdr3_nt: TGTGCCAGCAGCCCCCGACAGGGAGGAAACATTCAGTACTTC; cdr3_aa: CASSPRQGGNIQYF
v_call: TRBV15; j_call: TRBJ1-6; clone_size: .; cdr3_length: 15; d_call: .; cdr3_nt: TGTGCCACCAGCAGAGCTTGGGCAGGCTATTCACCCCTCCACTTT; cdr3_aa: CATSRAWAGYSPLHF
v_call: TRBV19; j_call: TRBJ2-1; clone_size: .; cdr3_length: 14; d_call: .; cdr3_nt: TGTGCCAGTAGGGACAGTTCTTCCTACAATGAGCAGTTCTTC; cdr3_aa: CASRDSSSYNEQFF
v_call: TRBV28; j_call: TRBJ1-2; clone_size: .; cdr3_length: 14; d_call: .; cdr3_nt: TGTGCCAGCACCCCGACGGAAACTATCTATGGCTACACCTTC; cdr3_aa: CASTPTETIYGYTF
v_call: TRBV5-1; j_call: TRBJ1-2; clone_size: .; cdr3_length: 16; d_call: TRBD1; cdr3_nt: TGCGCCAGCAGCTTATACAAACAGGGGGCAAGCTATGGCTACACCTTC; cdr3_aa: CASSLYKQGASYGYTF
v_call: TRBV7-2; j_call: TRBJ2-2; clone_size: .; cdr3_length: 17; d_call: TRBD1; cdr3_nt: TGTGCCAGCAGCTTAGGGGGGACAGGGGGTGGCACCGGGGAGCTGTTTTTT; cdr3_aa: CASSLGGTGGGTGELFF
v_call: TRBV24-1; j_call: TRBJ2-1; clone_size: .; cdr3_length: 17; d_call: TRBD1; cdr3_nt: TGTGCCACCAGCGCAGCACCGGGACAGGGATTTTCCAATGAGCAGTTCTTC; cdr3_aa: CATSAAPGQGFSNEQFF
v_call: TRBV6-5; j_call: TRBJ2-7; clone_size: .; cdr3_length: 13; d_call: TRBD1; cdr3_nt: TGTGCCAGCAGTTCCAGGGGGCGGTACGAGCAGTACTTC; cdr3_aa: CASSSRGRYEQYF
v_call: TRBV7-9; j_call: TRBJ1-5; clone_size: .; cdr3_length: 14; d_call: .; cdr3_nt: TGTGCCAGCAGCTTATGGGACACAAATCAGCCCCAGCATTTT; cdr3_aa: CASSLWDTNQPQHF
v_call: TRBV19; j_call: TRBJ1-6; clone_size: .; cdr3_length: 16; d_call: .; cdr3_nt: TGTGCCAGTAGTATTGGGTCGACAGTTACCAATTCACCCCTCCACTTT; cdr3_aa: CASSIGSTVTNSPLHF
v_call: TRBV7-3; j_call: TRBJ2-1; clone_size: .; cdr3_length: 15; d_call: TRBD1; cdr3_nt: TGTGCCAGCAGCCCCCGGACAGGATCCTACAATGAGCAGTTCTTC; cdr3_aa: CASSPRTGSYNEQFF
v_call: TRBV18; j_call: TRBJ2-1; clone_size: .; cdr3_length: 13; d_call: TRBD1; cdr3_nt: TGTGCCAGCTCAGCGGGACAGGGGAATGAGCAGTTCTTC; cdr3_aa: CASSAGQGNEQFF
v_call: TRBV7-3; j_call: TRBJ2-2; clone_size: few; cdr3_length: 14; d_call: TRBD1; cdr3_nt: TGTGCCAGCAGTACGACAGGGGGAACCGGGGAGCTGTTTTTT; cdr3_aa: CASSTTGGTGELFF
v_call: TRBV24-1; j_call: TRBJ1-5; clone_size: .; cdr3_length: 17; d_call: TRBD1; cdr3_nt: TGTGCCACCAGTGACACAAGTACGGGACAGAGCTATCAGCCCCAGCATTTT; cdr3_aa: CATSDTSTGQSYQPQHF
v_call: TRBV5-6; j_call: TRBJ2-7; clone_size: few; cdr3_length: 13; d_call: .; cdr3_nt: TGTGCCAGCAGCTTGGGGACACAGGGTCAGCAGTACTTC; cdr3_aa: CASSLGTQGQQYF
v_call: TRBV9; j_call: TRBJ2-1; clone_size: .; cdr3_length: 15; d_call: .; cdr3_nt: TGTGCCAGCAGCGCCCTCTCGACATTCTACAATGAGCAGTTCTTC; cdr3_aa: CASSALSTFYNEQFF
v_call: TRBV5-1; j_call: TRBJ1-5; clone_size: .; cdr3_length: 14; d_call: .; cdr3_nt: TGCGCCAGCAGGAGACTCCCCGGCGATCAGCCCCAGCATTTT; cdr3_aa: CASRRLPGDQPQHF
v_call: TRBV7-2; j_call: TRBJ2-3; clone_size: .; cdr3_length: 16; d_call: TRBD2; cdr3_nt: TGTGCCAGCAGCTTTGGGGGGAGGGTCGGCACAGATACGCAGTATTTT; cdr3_aa: CASSFGGRVGTDTQYF
v_call: TRBV7-6; j_call: TRBJ1-6; clone_size: .; cdr3_length: 14; d_call: .; cdr3_nt: TGTGCCAGCAGCTTAGGGCCCACCCAAGCACCCCTCCACTTT; cdr3_aa: CASSLGPTQAPLHF
v_call: TRBV28; j_call: TRBJ1-2; clone_size: .; cdr3_length: 15; d_call: TRBD1; cdr3_nt: TGTGCCAGCAGTTCGTTTATAGGACAGGGGCAAGGCTACACCTTC; cdr3_aa: CASSSFIGQGQGYTF
v_call: TRBV7-2; j_call: TRBJ2-3; clone_size: .; cdr3_length: 14; d_call: TRBD2; cdr3_nt: TGTGCCAGCGGGGAGGGGAGTTACACAGATACGCAGTATTTT; cdr3_aa: CASGEGSYTDTQYF
v_call: TRBV5-4; j_call: TRBJ1-1; clone_size: .; cdr3_length: 16; d_call: .; cdr3_nt: TGTGCCAGCAGCTTGGCTTTCGGACAGCCGAACACTGAAGCTTTCTTT; cdr3_aa: CASSLAFGQPNTEAFF
v_call: TRBV5-6; j_call: TRBJ2-1; clone_size: .; cdr3_length: 17; d_call: TRBD1; cdr3_nt: TGTGCCAGCAGCTCCTCGTCGGGGACAGGGGTTTACAATGAGCAGTTCTTC; cdr3_aa: CASSSSSGTGVYNEQFF
v_call: TRBV30; j_call: TRBJ1-4; clone_size: .; cdr3_length: 14; d_call: TRBD1; cdr3_nt: TGTGCCTGGAATCGAGGGGGCCTAAATGAAAAACTGTTTTTT; cdr3_aa: CAWNRGGLNEKLFF
v_call: TRBV18; j_call: TRBJ1-2; clone_size: few; cdr3_length: 14; d_call: TRBD1; cdr3_nt: TGTGCCAGCTCGGGGGACAGTCCCGGTCCCGGCTACACCTTC; cdr3_aa: CASSGDSPGPGYTF